The 5 T cell receptor beta chains below all came from one sample that was sequenced in a study of Ad26.COV2.S vaccination and SARS-CoV-2 variants. The treatment here: about 20 received Ad26.COV2.S at low or high dose, single or two shots; roughly 5 received placebo; per-sample allocation not given. Collection of the samples took place on day 63 after the first injection of vaccine or placebo. Only in-frame clones appear in the TCRdb table, and some are missing; sequencing was by immunoSEQ multiplex PCR. The sample has about 350,000 clones; roughly nine tenths are singletons. The sequencing here drew on peripheral blood, taken in a trial of Ad26.COV2.S vaccine versus placebo. The receptors here all came from a person between 18 and 65 years old who received the Ad26.COV2.S COVID-19 vaccine or a placebo.

The chain recombines TRBV9 with TRBJ1-1; 7 bases are shared with TRBD1. The V and J ends lost 0 bases and 1 base, in that order; junction bases with no gene match: 3. The germline V gene has CDR1 SGDLS and CDR2 YYNGEE. CDR3 length: 15 amino acids. For the CDR3, the DNA is TGTGCCAGCAGCGTAGGGGGGACAGCGAACACTGAAGCTTTCTTT. This translates into CASSVGGTANTEAFF.

This clone was seen only once. V usage is TRBV18 and J usage is TRBJ2-3; either TRBD1 or TRBD2 may supply D (5 bases each). V lost 3 bases to trimming and J lost 2 bases, with 9 bases between them. CDR1 and CDR2 from the germline V gene are KGHSH and LQKENI. This CDR3 is 14 amino acids long. The CDR3 region has the DNA TGTGCCAGCTCACCTGGGGGTATCACAGATACGCAGTATTTT. This gives the protein CASSPGGITDTQYF. Looking up the rest from reference TRBV18 and TRBJ2-3 gives the full variable domain: NAGVMQNPRHLVRRRGQEARLRCSPMKGHSHVYWYRQLPEEGLKFMVYLQKENIIDESGMPKERFSAEFPKEGPSILRIQQVVRGDSAAYFCASSPGGITDTQYFGPGTRLTVL.

This chain uses TRBV2 with TRBJ2-7; the match to TRBD2 covers 9 bases. CDR3 length: 14 residues. Germline CDR1 is SNHLY and CDR2 is FYNNEI. V lost 6 bases to trimming and J lost 3 bases; unmatched junction nucleotides: 6. The CDR3 bases are TGTGCCAGCAGACAGGGACTAGCTTACTACGAGCAGTACTTC. Its protein is CASRQGLAYYEQYF.

The chain recombines TRBV7-3 with TRBJ2-5; D not certain. This CDR3 comprises 13 residues. Germline CDR1 SGHTA, CDR2 FQGTGA. Between the trimmed V and J ends, which lost 2 bases and 2 bases, there was a span of 6 bases. The CDR3 DNA follows: TGTGCCAGCAGCTTAGCAGTTCAAGAGACCCAGTACTTC. Translated: CASSLAVQETQYF.

The chain couples TRBV6-5 to TRBJ1-6; unclear D gene. There are 14 residues in the CDR3. The V end lost 10 bases, the J end lost 7 bases, and 17 bases lay between the germline ends. Germline-derived CDR1 and CDR2 are MNHEY and SVGAGI. The DNA for the CDR3 is TGTGCCACCCTGGAACCGGGGTGGAATTCACCCCTCCACTTT. Its translation is CATLEPGWNSPLHF.